This is a list of T cell receptor beta chains from one sample in a study of identical twins. Via MiXCR, TCRdb re-called the 5' RACE reads, giving one row per CDR3 protein. Found here are about 1.7 million distinct CDR3 sequences, less than 35% of them singletons; the top ten hold about 0.25%. Sequenced: cord blood. The source of these receptors is a newborn girl in good health. Both conserved end residues are part of each CDR3. A D gene is named only where the DNA matches it firmly. Only some rows state a clone size, as once, few, many or a class for expanded clones.

V	J	size	D	DNA	CDR3
TRBV5-1	TRBJ1-6	.	.	TGCGCCAGCAGCTCACAGGGTTTGGCGGATTCACCCCTCCACTTT	CASSSQGLADSPLHF
TRBV10-3	TRBJ2-3	many	.	TGTGCCATCCAAGGCAGGGGAGATACGCAGTATTTT	CAIQGRGDTQYF
TRBV5-1	TRBJ2-7	once	.	TGCGCCGGCAGCTTGTGGGGGCGCATCAACGAGCAGTACTTC	CAGSLWGRINEQYF
TRBV6-5	TRBJ1-4	.	.	TGTGCCAGCAGTTACTCCGACACTAATGAAAAACTGTTTTTT	CASSYSDTNEKLFF
TRBV5-1	TRBJ2-7	.	TRBD1	TGCGCCAGCGCCCCGACAGGGAACGAGCAGTACTTC	CASAPTGNEQYF
TRBV2	TRBJ2-7	few	TRBD1	TGTGCCAGCAGGGCTAGGGACAGTACTTTCCTCTACTACGAGCAGTACTTC	CASRARDSTFLYYEQYF
TRBV10-3	TRBJ2-1	.	.	TGTGCCATCAGTGGAAGAGGCAATGAGCAGTTCTTC	CAISGRGNEQFF
TRBV20-1	TRBJ2-3	.	TRBD1	TGCAGTGCCAAGGGACAGGGGTACGCAGATACGCAGTATTTT	CSAKGQGYADTQYF
TRBV20-1	TRBJ1-4	.	TRBD1	TGCAGTGCCTCCGACAGGGGGCGTCGTGAAAAACTGTTTTTT	CSASDRGRREKLFF
TRBV5-1	TRBJ2-3	many	.	TGTGCCAGCAGCTTACGTTCCGGAGATACGCAGTATTTT	CASSLRSGDTQYF
TRBV27	TRBJ1-6	.	.	TGTGCCAGCAGATGGGGGGGCCCAAATTCACCCCTCCACTTT	CASRWGGPNSPLHF
TRBV7-2	TRBJ2-2	.	TRBD2	TGTGCCAGCAGCCTACTAGCGGGAGTAAGGAGCGCCGGGGAGCTGTTTTTT	CASSLLAGVRSAGELFF
TRBV20-1	TRBJ2-1	.	.	TGCAGTGTGCGGAGCGGGACATTCGCCAATGAGCAGTTCTTC	CSVRSGTFANEQFF
TRBV6-1	TRBJ2-3	few	TRBD2	TGTGCCAGCAGCCCCCCCGGACTAGCGGGACTCGACACAGATACGCAGTATTTT	CASSPPGLAGLDTDTQYF
TRBV18	TRBJ2-3	few	TRBD2	TGTGCCAGCTCACCACAGGGACTAGCGGGATGGTTTTCTAGCACAGATACGCAGTATTTT	CASSPQGLAGWFSSTDTQYF
TRBV24-1	TRBJ2-3	.	.	TGTGCCACCAGTGCTCGGGGTGGGGATACGCAGTATTTT	CATSARGGDTQYF
TRBV2	TRBJ2-6	.	.	TGTGCCAGCAGTCCACAACTCTCTGGGGCCAACGTCCTGACTTTC	CASSPQLSGANVLTF
TRBV11-2	TRBJ1-4	few	TRBD1	TGTGCCAGCAGTTTACTCCGGACAGGCAGAAATGAAAAACTGTTTTTT	CASSLLRTGRNEKLFF
TRBV27	TRBJ1-6	.	.	TGTGCCAGCAGTTTAGTGTTGGGTAATCGGTCACCCCTCCACTTT	CASSLVLGNRSPLHF
TRBV20-1	TRBJ2-1	.	TRBD1	TGCAGTGCTAGGGCCGGGACAGCCCAAGAGACCCAGTTCTTC	CSARAGTAQETQFF
TRBV27	TRBJ1-5	.	.	TGTGCCAGCAGTTTATCCCCCCCCAGGCTGGGTCATCAGCCCCAGCATTTT	CASSLSPPRLGHQPQHF
TRBV7-8	TRBJ1-4	.	.	TGTGCCAGCAGCCCGCGAAGGGGGTGGACCAATGAAAAACTGTTTTTT	CASSPRRGWTNEKLFF
TRBV20-1	TRBJ1-6	.	.	TGCAGTGCTAGCACAGTTTCGAATTCACCCCTCCACTTT	CSASTVSNSPLHF
TRBV3-1	TRBJ1-2	few	.	TGTGCCAGCAGCCAATTACCTAACTATGGCTACACCTTC	CASSQLPNYGYTF
TRBV27	TRBJ2-1	.	.	TGTGCCAGCTGCCGGGCTAGCCGTTACAATGAGCAGTTCTTC	CASCRASRYNEQFF
TRBV3-1	TRBJ2-7	few	.	TGTGCCAGCAGCCAACAATTTCTCTCCGAGCAGTACTTC	CASSQQFLSEQYF
TRBV2	TRBJ2-1	.	.	TGTGCCAGCAGTGAAAGAGCGGAGTGGGATGAGCAGTTCTTC	CASSERAEWDEQFF
TRBV2	TRBJ1-5	few	TRBD1	TGTGCCAGCAGGGTTAGACAGGGTAATCAGCCCCAGCATTTT	CASRVRQGNQPQHF
TRBV20-1	TRBJ1-4	.	.	TGCGGACGACAGGAGGCCGTTGGTGAAAAACTGTTTTTT	CGRQEAVGEKLFF
TRBV20-1	TRBJ2-5	many	TRBD2	TGCAGTGCCCGACTAGCGGGAGAAAGGGAGCAGTACTTC	CSARLAGEREQYF
TRBV29-1	TRBJ1-4	few	.	TGCAGCGCGAGGACGTCTGTAGGTGAAAAACTGTTTTTT	CSARTSVGEKLFF
TRBV7-2	TRBJ2-5	.	.	TGTGCCAGCAGCTCAGGACTGCGGACGGAGACCCAGTACTTC	CASSSGLRTETQYF
TRBV11-2	TRBJ2-1	few	TRBD2	TGTGCCAGCAGCAAGGGACTAGCGCGGGGCGATGAGCAGTTCTTC	CASSKGLARGDEQFF
TRBV15	TRBJ1-1	.	.	TGTGCCACCAGCAGAGGGACCAGAAGTAACTTGAACACTGAAGCTTTCTTT	CATSRGTRSNLNTEAFF
TRBV9	TRBJ2-7	few	TRBD2	TGTGCCAGCAGCGTAGCTACGGCGCGGGGGGGCATAACCTACGAGCAGTACTTC	CASSVATARGGITYEQYF
TRBV4-1	TRBJ2-2	.	.	TGCGCCAGCAGCCAAGATACTACGTATACCGGGGAGCTGTTTTTT	CASSQDTTYTGELFF
TRBV4-1	TRBJ2-3	.	TRBD2	TGCGCCAGCAGGACTACTAGCGGGGGCACAGATACGCAGTATTTT	CASRTTSGGTDTQYF
TRBV12-3/TRBV12-4	TRBJ1-2	.	.	TGTGCCAGCAGTTTAGTTGTCAGGGACTATGGCTACACCTTC	CASSLVVRDYGYTF
TRBV20-1	TRBJ1-4	few	.	TGCAGTGCTAGATCCTGGGGGACCGAAAAACTGTTTTTT	CSARSWGTEKLFF
TRBV5-1	TRBJ2-7	.	.	TGCGCCAGCAGCAAACAGGGTAACGGCTACGAGCAGTACTTC	CASSKQGNGYEQYF
TRBV5-6	TRBJ2-3	.	TRBD2	TGTGCCAGCAGCCCGGGACTAGCGGTAAGGGCTGGTACGCAGTATTTT	CASSPGLAVRAGTQYF
TRBV12-3/TRBV12-4	TRBJ1-5	many	.	TGTGCCAGCAGTTTAAACAGGGTCGGCCAGCCCCAGCATTTT	CASSLNRVGQPQHF
TRBV6-6	TRBJ1-5	.	.	TGTGCCAGCAGTTTCCGACAGCCCAATCAGCCCCAGCATTTT	CASSFRQPNQPQHF
TRBV27	TRBJ1-4	.	.	TGTGCCAGCAGCCCTTCAACACGGGGCTATGGGGAACTGTTTTTT	CASSPSTRGYGELFF
TRBV20-1	TRBJ2-5	.	.	TGCAGTGCTAGAGTTTCTCTCTTGGAGACCCAGTACTTC	CSARVSLLETQYF
TRBV9	TRBJ2-7	many	.	TGTGCCAGCAGCGTAGATCATGGACATCCCTACGAGCAGTACTTC	CASSVDHGHPYEQYF
TRBV12-3/TRBV12-4	TRBJ2-1	.	TRBD2	TGTGCCAGCAGTTCATTTAGGGGACTAGCGACCAACAATGAGCAGTTCTTC	CASSSFRGLATNNEQFF
TRBV6-5	TRBJ1-3	.	TRBD1	TGTGCCAGCAGGACAGGGCACTCTGGAAACACCATATATTTT	CASRTGHSGNTIYF